This entry lists 8 T cell receptor beta chains sequenced from one sample in a study of blood T cell repertoires in COVID-19. The assay was immunoSEQ multiplex PCR, and TCRdb's table has in-frame clones only and misses some. The sample yields some 220,000 clones, about 80% seen once. The sequencing input was PBMCs or T cells enriched from blood (not recorded which). The receptors derive from a woman aged 40 to 49 with acute COVID-19.

The chain uses TRBV19 and TRBJ2-5; 7 bases line up with TRBD1. The V and J ends lost 10 bases and 3 bases, in that order; junction bases with no gene match: 8. This CDR3 comprises 13 residues. Germline V lookup: CDR1 LNHDA, CDR2 SQIVND (reference sequence). The CDR3 DNA follows: TGTGCCATTCAACAGGGGACGAAAGAGACCCAGTACTTC. This translates into CAIQQGTKETQYF.

The rearrangement joins TRBV6-6 to TRBJ1-2, with 7 nucleotides matching TRBD1. The length of the CDR3 is 15 residues. Unmatched junction bases numbered 9, after V lost 7 bases and J lost 1 base. CDR1 is MNHNY, CDR2 SVGAGI, per germline (reference sequence). CDR3 loop: CASTDITGDNYGYTF. In nucleotides, the CDR3 is TGTGCCAGCACCGACATCACAGGGGATAACTATGGCTACACCTTC.

The chain carries TRBV15 and TRBJ2-7, with TRBD2 as a possible D gene (5 bases). Germline V lookup: CDR1 LNHNV, CDR2 YYDKDF (reference sequence). CDR3 length equals 14 residues. The V end lost 4 bases, the J end lost 6 bases, and 16 bases lay between the germline ends. The CDR3 here is CATSTPNGLIEQYF. CDR3 bases: TGTGCCACCAGCACCCCGAACGGACTGATCGAGCAGTACTTC.

This chain joins TRBV24-1 and TRBJ2-2; 9 nucleotides agree with TRBD1. Germline V gene lookup returns CDR1 KGHDR and CDR2 SFDVKD. V gave up 4 bases and J gave up 5 bases; unmatched junction bases: 7. The CDR3 spans 16 residues. CDR3 bases: TGTGCCACCAGTGACCCTACACAGGGGGCGACCGGGGAGCTGTTTTTT. Translation gives CATSDPTQGATGELFF.

The rearrangement uses TRBV6-6 and TRBJ2-5; 13 bases are a match to TRBD2. Looked up from germline, CDR1 is MNHNY and CDR2 is SVGAGI (reference sequence). There are 19 residues in the CDR3. With 5 bases clipped from V and 2 bases from J, the junction kept 14 bases outside the gene matches. The CDR3 sequence is CASSPGSGLAGYHQETQYF. The CDR3 DNA reads TGTGCCAGCAGTCCGGGGTCGGGACTAGCGGGGTACCATCAAGAGACCCAGTACTTC.

The chain uses TRBV28 and TRBJ1-2; the D is unclear. The V and J ends lost 7 bases and 5 bases respectively, with 14 bases between them. Per germline, CDR1 MDHEN and CDR2 SYDVKM. CDR3 length equals 13 residues. The CDR3 region is CASTRAREYGYTF. The CDR3 DNA sequence: TGTGCCAGCACTAGGGCCCGGGAATATGGCTACACCTTC.

This chain links TRBV9 with TRBJ2-2; TRBD1 is a possible D gene (8 bases). Trimming removed 9 bases from V and 1 base from J, with 25 bases in between. Germline lookup yields CDR1 SGDLS and CDR2 YYNGEE. The CDR3 totals 18 residues. The DNA for the CDR3 is TGTGCCACCTACGACAGGGGTTGGGTAGCGGGGAACACCGGGGAGCTGTTTTTT. Amino acid sequence: CATYDRGWVAGNTGELFF.

The V call is TRBV14, the J call TRBJ1-1; maybe TRBD1 (6 bases). V was pared by 4 bases and J by 4 bases, with 13 bases between. Germline CDR1 SGHDN, CDR2 FVKESK. The CDR3 extends over 14 amino acids. CDR3 sequence reads: CASSLPGRGTEAFF. The CDR3 DNA reads as TGTGCCAGCAGCCTCCCAGGCAGGGGCACTGAAGCTTTCTTT.